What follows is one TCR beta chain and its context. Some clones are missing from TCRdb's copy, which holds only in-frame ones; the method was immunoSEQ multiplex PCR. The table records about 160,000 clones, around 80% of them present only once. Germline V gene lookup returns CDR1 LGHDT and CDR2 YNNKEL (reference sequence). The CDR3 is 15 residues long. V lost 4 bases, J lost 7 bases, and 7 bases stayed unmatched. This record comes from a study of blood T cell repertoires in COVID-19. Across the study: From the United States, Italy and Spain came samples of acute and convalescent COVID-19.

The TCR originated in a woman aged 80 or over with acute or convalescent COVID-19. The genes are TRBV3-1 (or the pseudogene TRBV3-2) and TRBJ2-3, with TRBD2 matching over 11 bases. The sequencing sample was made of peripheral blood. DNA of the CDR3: TGTGCCAGCAGCCTAGGGACTAGCGGTGCGAATACGCAGTATTTT. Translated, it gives CASSLGTSGANTQYF.